This record looks at one T cell receptor beta chain sequence and its context. Antigen specificity is unknown. TCRdb reprocessed the 5' RACE reads via MiXCR and lists one record per CDR3 protein. The sample lists around 300,000 distinct CDR3 sequences, roughly 17% seen once, with about 21% in the top ten. The CDR3 has 15 amino acids. CDR1 is SQVTM, CDR2 ANQGSEA, per germline. V gave up 3 bases and J gave up 2 bases, with 16 bases separating them. These data originate in a study of T-cell memory formation after mild COVID-19. Whole-study context: For the most part, TCR clusters were specific to one donor.

Study outcomes and limitations: Clones contracting day 15 to 85 were balanced CD4/CD8; later expanders leaned CD4+. Among CD4+ contracting clones, most were CM and EM, and CD8+ ones EMRA.

Sequenced material: PBMCs or a T cell subset sorted from them (not recorded which). The genes are TRBV29-1 and TRBJ1-2, with D uncertain. The sequence was collected from a man aged 18 to 35 who had mild COVID-19 (a few samples of this study predate the infection). Cell type and time point are not known. CDR3 loop: CSVDRRGGINYGYTF. For the CDR3, the DNA is TGCAGCGTTGATCGCCGGGGAGGGATCAACTATGGCTACACCTTC.